The following is a TCR beta chain sequence with its context. V was pared by 3 bases and J by 4 bases, with 13 bases between. CDR1 and CDR2 (germline): LNHDA, SQIVND (reference sequence). The CDR3 sequence is 15 residues long. Clones were sequenced by immunoSEQ multiplex PCR, and TCRdb holds only the in-frame ones, with some missing. This sample has 600,000 to 750,000 clones, with about two thirds found just once. This entry is derived from a study of shared clonotypes between healthy human individuals. This TCR derives from a woman younger than 45 in good health. This chain connects TRBV19 to TRBJ1-3, with unresolved D. Sequenced input: memory CD4+ T cells sorted from blood. Subset meaning: CD45RA-negative fraction. CDR3 in amino acids: CASSIAFLSGNTIYF. In DNA form, the CDR3 reads TGTGCCAGTAGTATCGCTTTCCTATCCGGAAACACCATATATTTT.